These 24 T cell receptor beta chains were all obtained from the same sample, sequenced in a study of blood T cell repertoires in COVID-19. The protocol was immunoSEQ multiplex PCR, while the TCRdb copy is restricted to in-frame clones and leaves out a portion. The sample holds approximately 170,000 clones; approximately 85% are singletons and the top ten take roughly 10%. Sequenced: PBMCs or T cells enriched from blood (not recorded which). The receptors stem from a woman aged 18-30 years who had recovered from COVID-19.

This chain connects TRBV3-1 (or the pseudogene TRBV3-2) to TRBJ1-1; tentatively, D is TRBD1 (5 bases). Germline V gives CDR1 LGHDT, CDR2 YNNKEL (reference sequence). The CDR3 extends over 14 amino acids. V shed 4 bases and J shed 1 base, with 10 bases lying between them. This CDR3 reads CASSLRGTNTEAFF. CDR3 sequence (DNA): TGTGCCAGCAGCCTACGGGGGACGAACACTGAAGCTTTCTTT.

The chain couples TRBV5-1 to TRBJ2-1, with 9 bases matching TRBD2. Germline V lookup: CDR1 SGHRS, CDR2 YFSETQ. The J segment lost 3 bases and the V segment lost 0 bases, leaving 4 bases of the junction unmatched. There are 16 residues in the CDR3. CDR3 region: CASSLEGTSFYNEQFF. CDR3 nucleotide sequence: TGCGCCAGCAGCTTGGAGGGGACTAGCTTCTACAATGAGCAGTTCTTC.

This clone is medium-sized by share. This chain uses TRBV5-6 with TRBJ2-2, with 7 bases that match TRBD2. Trimming took 0 bases from V and 4 from J; bases not matched to a gene: 9. In germline, CDR1 is SGHDT, CDR2 YYEEEE. The CDR3 consists of 17 residues. CDR3 residues: CASSLGSSGMGTGELFF. In nucleotides, the CDR3 is TGTGCCAGCAGCTTGGGGTCTAGCGGTATGGGCACCGGGGAGCTGTTTTTT. Together with reference TRBV5-6 and TRBJ2-2, the CDR3 gives the full variable domain: DAGVTQSPTHLIKTRGQQVTLRCSPKSGHDTVSWYQQALGQGPQFIFQYYEEEERQRGNFPDRFSGHQFPNYSSELNVNALLLGDSALYLCASSLGSSGMGTGELFFGEGSRLTVL.

The genes are TRBV9 and TRBJ1-2, with 7 bases matching TRBD1. This CDR3 region has 15 residues. Per the germline V gene, CDR1 is SGDLS and CDR2 is YYNGEE. V was pared by 2 bases and J by 7 bases, with 11 bases of the junction left unmatched. CDR3 DNA: TGTGCCAGCAGCGTCTCTCCCACAGGGGTGGTTGGCTACACCTTC. Protein: CASSVSPTGVVGYTF.

The V gene is TRBV3-1 (or the pseudogene TRBV3-2), the J gene TRBJ2-1, with a tentative D call TRBD2 (5 bases). Germline lookup yields CDR1 LGHDT and CDR2 YNNKEL (reference sequence). The CDR3 spans 15 residues. V was cut by 0 bases and J by 7 bases, with 13 bases left in between. This chain's CDR3 is CASSQDTRGFNEQFF. The CDR3 bases are TGTGCCAGCAGCCAAGATACCAGAGGGTTTAATGAGCAGTTCTTC.

This chain uses TRBV5-1 with TRBJ2-5, with TRBD2 matching over 8 bases. The CDR3 is made up of 14 amino acids. V shed 7 bases, J shed 5 bases, and the junction held 10 bases outside the gene matches. Germline V CDR1 and CDR2: SGHRS, YFSETQ. The chain's CDR3 is CASGTRGGTETQYF. The DNA of the CDR3 is TGCGCCAGCGGAACCCGGGGGGGCACGGAGACCCAGTACTTC.

The chain carries TRBV6-6 and TRBJ1-6; 9 bases map to TRBD1. The CDR3 is 15 amino acids. Germline assignment: CDR1 MNHNY and CDR2 SVGAGI (reference sequence). Trimming took 7 bases from V and 3 from J; bases not matched to a gene: 4. CDR3: CASTKDRGYNSPLHF. The CDR3 nucleotides read TGTGCCAGCACCAAGGACAGGGGCTATAATTCACCCCTCCACTTT.

DNA of the CDR3: TGTGCCAGCAGTGATTGGCCCAAGGGGGTCCTGACTTTC. Translation: CASSDWPKGVLTF. The rearrangement joins TRBV2 to TRBJ2-6; tentative D call: TRBD1 (5 bases). The CDR3 spans 13 residues. The germline V gene encodes CDR1 SNHLY and CDR2 FYNNEI. V was trimmed by 3 bases and J by 13 bases, leaving 13 bases between them.

The chain uses TRBV6-5 and TRBJ1-2; D might be TRBD1 (5 bases). Trimming cost V 4 bases and J 3 bases, with 9 bases left between them. This CDR3 is 13 amino acids long. From germline, CDR1 is MNHEY and CDR2 SVGAGI. In DNA form, the CDR3 reads TGTGCCAGCAGTTCAGGGAGGGACTATGGCTACACCTTC. Its translation is CASSSGRDYGYTF.

This clone was recorded once. The chain employs TRBV2 and TRBJ1-2, with D uncertain. The CDR3 spans 13 residues. Per germline, CDR1 SNHLY and CDR2 FYNNEI. With 3 bases removed from V and 2 bases from J, the gap between germline ends came to 7 bases. The CDR3 is CASSDQANYGYTF. The CDR3 bases are TGTGCCAGCAGTGATCAGGCGAACTATGGCTACACCTTC.

In nucleotides, the CDR3 is TGTGCCAGCAGCCCCGCGGGACGTATCACAGATACGCAGTATTTT. This translates into CASSPAGRITDTQYF. This chain uses TRBV4-2 with TRBJ2-3; TRBD2 might be the D (6 bases). Germline loops: CDR1 LGHNA, CDR2 YNFKEQ. The CDR3 has 15 residues. Trimming shortened V by 4 bases and J by 2 bases, and 13 bases separated the two germline ends.

The rearrangement links TRBV10-3 to TRBJ2-2, with 10 bases that match TRBD1. With V trimmed by 3 bases and J by 4 bases, 8 bases remained unmatched. Germline CDR1 and CDR2: ENHRY and SYGVKD. This CDR3 is 17 amino acids long. Here the CDR3 reads CAISDWDRGGGTGELFF. The CDR3 DNA reads as TGTGCCATCAGTGATTGGGACAGGGGAGGAGGCACCGGGGAGCTGTTTTTT.

The chain links TRBV5-1 to TRBJ2-1; TRBD1 matches 11 bases. The junction had 6 bases not matched to a gene; V was cut back by 6 bases and J by 10 bases. CDR1 is SGHRS, CDR2 YFSETQ, per germline. This CDR3 spans 13 amino acids. CDR3 nucleotide sequence: TGCGCCAGCACTGGACAGGGGGCGGGCGAGCAGTTCTTC. It is translated as CASTGQGAGEQFF.

The chain has TRBV11-3 and TRBJ1-2; D might be TRBD1 (5 bases). There are 17 residues in the CDR3. The V end was cut by 1 base, the J end by 1 base, with 16 bases between. Germline assignment: CDR1 SGHNT and CDR2 YENEEA. CDR3 DNA: TGTGCCAGCAGCTTAGTATCAAGGGGAAGTTTTAACTATGGCTACACCTTC. Protein: CASSLVSRGSFNYGYTF.

This chain connects TRBV18 to TRBJ2-7; 8 positions agree with TRBD2. The CDR3 has 15 amino acids. Trimming took 3 bases from V and 0 from J; bases not matched to a gene: 4. Germline-derived CDR1 and CDR2 are KGHSH and LQKENI. CDR3 DNA: TGTGCCAGCTCACCGACTAGCGTATCCTCCTACGAGCAGTACTTC. The encoded protein is CASSPTSVSSYEQYF.

In its sample, this clone was seen a few times. The CDR3 region is CASSFQGLIYNEQFF. In DNA form, the CDR3 reads TGTGCCAGCAGCTTTCAGGGCCTGATCTACAATGAGCAGTTCTTC. This rearrangement joins TRBV5-8 to TRBJ2-1, with D possibly being TRBD1 (5 bases). The germline V gene encodes CDR1 SGHTS and CDR2 YDEGEE. Trimming removed 2 bases at V and 3 bases at J, with 12 bases between. This CDR3 region has 15 residues.

The chain is built from TRBV25-1 and TRBJ1-2, with 10 bases aligning to TRBD1. The germline V gene has CDR1 MGHDK and CDR2 SYGVNS. V lost 6 bases and J lost 7; bases outside the gene matches: 14. This CDR3 is 16 amino acids long. The CDR3 loop is CASSSRRQGASAGYTF. CDR3 DNA: TGTGCCAGCAGCTCCCGTAGACAGGGGGCGTCGGCTGGCTACACCTTC.

V gene TRBV28 combines with J gene TRBJ2-7, with 9 bases fitting TRBD2. V dropped 3 bases and J dropped 1; count of bases not matched to a gene: 10. Germline V lookup: CDR1 MDHEN, CDR2 SYDVKM. The CDR3 runs 17 residues. The CDR3 protein is CASSFLTLAGESYEQYF. The CDR3 DNA reads as TGTGCCAGCAGTTTCCTAACCTTAGCGGGAGAGTCCTACGAGCAGTACTTC.

V usage is TRBV30 and J usage is TRBJ2-6; 10 bases map to TRBD1. Germline CDR1 is GTSNPN and CDR2 is SVGIG (reference sequence). Germline trimming cut 4 bases from V and 4 bases from J; bases unmatched to any gene: 7. The CDR3 length is 16 residues. The CDR3 DNA follows: TGTGCCTGGACCGACAGGGGGCGAACCGGGGCCAACGTCCTGACTTTC. Protein: CAWTDRGRTGANVLTF.

J is TRBJ2-3 and V is TRBV7-9, with 7 bases that match TRBD1. Germline values: CDR1 SEHNR, CDR2 FQNEAQ (reference sequence). The CDR3 length is 15 residues. V gave up 5 bases and J gave up 1 base; unmatched junction bases: 6. CDR3 residues: CASSRQGKGTDTQYF. CDR3 DNA: TGTGCCAGCAGCCGACAGGGAAAAGGCACAGATACGCAGTATTTT.

The gene calls are TRBV4-3 and TRBJ2-7; 11 bases align to TRBD1. Germline V gives CDR1 LGHNA, CDR2 YSLEER. This CDR3 comprises 16 residues. Trimming at V came to 2 bases and at J to 1 base, leaving 4 bases not matched to a gene. CDR3 protein: CASSQIRDRGSYEQYF. In DNA form, the CDR3 reads TGCGCCAGCAGCCAAATCAGGGACAGGGGGTCCTACGAGCAGTACTTC.

V is TRBV27 and J is TRBJ1-4; D is perhaps TRBD1 (5 bases). Germline V gene data show CDR1 as MNHEY and CDR2 as SMNVEV (reference sequence). The CDR3 spans 13 residues. The germline V and J ends were trimmed by 8 bases and 6 bases, with 13 bases remaining between them. CDR3 protein: CASRGEGDEKLFF. CDR3 nucleotide sequence: TGTGCCAGCCGAGGGGAGGGCGATGAAAAACTGTTTTTT.

This rearrangement joins TRBV7-9 to TRBJ2-2, with D unclear. Per germline, CDR1 SEHNR and CDR2 FQNEAQ (reference sequence). V was trimmed by 1 base and J by 4 bases, leaving 7 bases between them. The length of the CDR3 is 14 residues. The CDR3 loop reads CASSLESGTGELFF. For the CDR3, the DNA is TGTGCCAGCAGCTTAGAGTCCGGCACCGGGGAGCTGTTTTTT.

This rearrangement joins TRBV10-3 to TRBJ2-5; TRBD2 might be the D (5 bases). The germline V gene has CDR1 ENHRY and CDR2 SYGVKD. Deletions cut 3 bases from V and 3 bases from J, with 14 bases between. This CDR3 has 15 residues. The CDR3, as DNA: TGTGCCATCAGTGACGGAGGTGAAAACAAAGAGACCCAGTACTTC. Protein sequence: CAISDGGENKETQYF.